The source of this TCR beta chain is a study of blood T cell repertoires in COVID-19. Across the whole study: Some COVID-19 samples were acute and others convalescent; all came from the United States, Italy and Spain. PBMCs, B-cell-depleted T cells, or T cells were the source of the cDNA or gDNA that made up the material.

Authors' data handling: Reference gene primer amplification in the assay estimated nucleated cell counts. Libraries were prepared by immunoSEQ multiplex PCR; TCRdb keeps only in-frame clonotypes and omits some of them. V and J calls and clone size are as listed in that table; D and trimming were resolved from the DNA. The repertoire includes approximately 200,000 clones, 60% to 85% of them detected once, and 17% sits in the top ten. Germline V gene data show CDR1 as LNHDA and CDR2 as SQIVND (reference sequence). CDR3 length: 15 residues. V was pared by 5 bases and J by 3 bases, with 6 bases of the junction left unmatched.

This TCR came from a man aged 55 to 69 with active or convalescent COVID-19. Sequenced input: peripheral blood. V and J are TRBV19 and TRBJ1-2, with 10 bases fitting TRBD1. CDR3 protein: CASSARQGADYGYTF. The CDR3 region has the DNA TGTGCCAGTAGTGCCAGACAGGGGGCGGACTATGGCTACACCTTC.